This T cell receptor beta chain was sequenced during a study of blood T cell repertoires in COVID-19. Those who participated ranged in age from roughly 18 to 90 years and resided in about two dozen US areas. About this clone itself: This CDR3 fails to terminate in the conserved phenylalanine or tryptophan, so it likely reflects a read error. No DNA is shown, since the ends of the CDR3 on it are uncertain; the CDR3 is the one TCRdb lists.

Clones were read by immunoSEQ multiplex PCR, and TCRdb kept only the in-frame ones, dropping some. Seen here are roughly 300,000 clones, roughly 93% observed once, and the top ten hold about 2.3%. The receptor comes from a woman between 40 and 50 years old with acute COVID-19. The sample consisted of PBMCs or T cells enriched from blood (not recorded which).

The chain's CDR3 is CASRIGTLVED. The genes are TRBV6-4 and TRBJ2-4; TRBD2, the D gene given by the table, was not confirmed from the DNA. Germline lookup yields CDR1 MRHNA and CDR2 SNTAGT. A total of 11 residues make up the CDR3, ends included.